The rows below give T cell receptor beta chains drawn from one sample of a study of graft-versus-host responses after intestinal transplantation. TCRdb's copy holds only in-frame clones and misses some; the assay was immunoSEQ multiplex PCR. The repertoire includes some 70,000 clones, about nine tenths of them detected once, and around 7% sits in the top ten. The input for sequencing was bone marrow, taken approximately 700 days after intestinal transplantation. The receptors were sampled from a human patient who received an intestinal transplant, so some T cells may come from the graft donor. CDR3s include the opening cysteine and the closing phenylalanine or tryptophan. Each record gives: V gene, J gene, clone size, CDR3 length, D gene, CDR3 protein, CDR3 DNA. A D gene is named only where the DNA matches it firmly. Size is stated for part of the rows, as once, few or many counts, or as a class when the clone is expanded.

>TRBV10-3|TRBJ1-2|few|12|.
CAISDYRDGYTF
TGTGCCATCAGTGACTACAGGGATGGCTACACCTTC
>TRBV11-2|TRBJ1-1|.|14|.
CASSQKGSRTEAFF
TGTGCCAGCAGCCAAAAAGGCAGCCGGACTGAAGCTTTCTTT
>TRBV19|TRBJ2-5|.|15|TRBD2
CASRGLAGSQETQYF
TGTGCCAGCAGGGGACTAGCGGGGAGCCAAGAGACCCAGTACTTC
>TRBV7-3|TRBJ1-4|.|15|.
CASSLSGEPGEKLFF
TGTGCCAGCAGCTTATCTGGGGAGCCGGGGGAAAAACTGTTTTTT
>TRBV19|TRBJ2-2|.|14|.
CASSNRQNTGELFF
TGTGCCAGTAGTAACCGACAGAACACCGGGGAGCTGTTTTTT
>TRBV27|TRBJ2-3|.|15|TRBD1
CACRRGQGATDTQYF
TGTGCCTGCCGTCGAGGACAGGGGGCGACAGATACGCAGTATTTT
>TRBV25-1|TRBJ2-6|.|16|.
CASSPRAYSGANVLTF
TGTGCCAGCAGTCCGCGGGCGTACTCTGGGGCCAACGTCCTGACTTTC
>TRBV10-2|TRBJ2-1|.|15|.
CASGRQTGSYNEQFF
TGCGCCAGCGGGCGACAGACCGGATCCTACAATGAGCAGTTCTTC
>TRBV5-4|TRBJ1-3|.|15|.
CASSSQGVKGNTIYF
TGTGCCAGCAGCTCACAGGGTGTTAAGGGAAACACCATATATTTT
>TRBV2|TRBJ1-3|once|13|TRBD1
CATAGTGGNTIYF
TGTGCCACGGCTGGGACAGGGGGAAACACCATATATTTT
>TRBV11-2|TRBJ2-7|.|15|.
CASSQTGDSYYEQYF
TGTGCCAGCAGCCAAACAGGGGACTCCTACTACGAGCAGTACTTC
>TRBV28|TRBJ2-7|.|13|.
CASNRLLNYEQYF
TGTGCCAGCAATAGACTGCTAAATTACGAGCAGTACTTC
>TRBV4-2|TRBJ2-1|.|15|.
CASSQDIGSYNEQFF
TGTGCCAGCAGCCAAGATATCGGCTCCTACAATGAGCAGTTCTTC
>TRBV11-2|TRBJ1-1|.|18|.
CASSQARGGSPLNTEAFF
TGTGCCAGCAGCCAAGCCCGTGGGGGGAGCCCGCTGAACACTGAAGCTTTCTTT
>TRBV7-9|TRBJ1-2|.|16|.
CASSLVGDGEGYGYTF
TGTGCCAGCAGCTTAGTAGGAGACGGGGAAGGCTATGGCTACACCTTC
>TRBV27|TRBJ1-5|.|12|TRBD1
CASRQGSQPQHF
TGTGCCAGCCGACAGGGGAGTCAGCCCCAGCATTTT
>TRBV6-1|TRBJ2-3|.|12|.
CASSEWADTQYF
TGTGCCAGCAGTGAATGGGCAGATACGCAGTATTTT
>TRBV5-1|TRBJ2-7|few|14|TRBD1
CASSLGDRGWEQYF
TGCGCCAGCAGCTTAGGGGACAGGGGTTGGGAGCAGTACTTC
>TRBV15|TRBJ1-4|.|17|TRBD1
CATSGNRGIKEGEKLFF
TGTGCCACCAGCGGGAACAGGGGAATTAAGGAGGGTGAAAAACTGTTTTTT
>TRBV29-1|TRBJ1-1|.|14|.
CSISTRQGFSEAFF
TGCAGCATTAGTACTCGGCAGGGGTTTTCTGAAGCTTTCTTT